This T cell receptor gamma chain appears in the sequencing data of a study of human gamma delta and Vdelta1 T cells. About this clone itself: This sequence is one base from a far larger clone and is likely a read error.

TCRdb redid the clone calls on the PCR reads with CATT. The table shows about 150 gamma-chain clones, with over 60% occurring only once. This CDR3 spans 18 amino acids. Germline CDR1 reads EGSTGY; CDR2 reads YDSYTSSV. Unmatched junction bases numbered 17, after V lost 0 bases and J lost 3 bases. The sample taken for sequencing was Vdelta1 gamma-delta T cells from blood. The sequence derives from a human donor in good health. The gene calls are TRGV4 and TRGJ1 or TRGJ2. The CDR3 nucleotides are TGTGCCACCTGGGATGGGCCCTACTCGGCCATTCCTTATTATAAGAAACTCTTT. Its translation: CATWDGPYSAIPYYKKLF.